The clone carrying this TCR beta chain was seen more than once but under ten times. Its antigen is not identified. This record belongs to a study of blood T cells in healthy people across ages. Findings and limits, study-wide: Naive T cell percentage and TCR beta diversity correlated strongly.

This CDR3 has 17 amino acids. CDR1 and CDR2 from the germline V gene are SGHTA and FQGNSA. Between the trimmed V and J ends, which lost 2 bases and 0 bases, there was a span of 15 bases. Next came a second PCR, run for about 7 to 12 cycles, which used a sample-barcoded 5' primer along with a J-beta primer mix. TCRdb processed the 5' RACE reads anew with MiXCR; each CDR3 protein has one entry. The sample lists over 1,500,000 distinct CDR3 sequences, 40% to 55% seen once, with over 2% in the top ten. Sequencing was done on a sample of blood. The rearrangement joins TRBV7-2 to TRBJ2-3; D might be TRBD1 (6 bases). This clonotype was sampled from a woman between 40 and 50 years old in good health. The CDR3 DNA sequence: TGTGCCAGCAGCTTAAGTATCGGCAGGGGAAGCACAGATACGCAGTATTTT. Residues: CASSLSIGRGSTDTQYF.